A single sample gave rise to the 26 T cell receptor beta chains below, sequenced in a study of shared clonotypes between healthy human individuals (dated by TCRdb to about 2020). Library generation was performed with the immunoSEQ multiplex PCR assay. TCRdb carries this immuneACCESS record with in-frame sequences only. Its versions omit some clonotypes, under half of them owing to an unresolved V gene in the studies checked, with the rest unexplained. The sample yields millions of clones; under 95% were counted once. Roughly 1.7% of the sample is in the top ten clones. CD8 naive samples were obtained by positive selection for CCR7 among CD45RO-negative cells, yielding a CD45RA+CCR7+ population from which TemRA cells were excluded. Specimen: naive CD8+ T cells from PBMCs. In light of the paper, this sample's cell subset or site label describes: CD45RA+CCR7+. Receptors were obtained from a man aged 18 to 29 in good health. Some clones in this sample may be carry-over from other donors' samples.

The genes are TRBV5-4 and TRBJ1-3, with a tentative D call TRBD1 (5 bases). The ends were cut back, 4 bases at V and 0 bases at J, with 8 bases in the middle. The CDR3 runs to 14 residues. Germline V lookup: CDR1 SGHNT, CDR2 YYREEE (reference sequence). CDR3 DNA: TGTGCCAGCAGCGTGACAGACTCTGGAAACACCATATATTTT. It yields the protein CASSVTDSGNTIYF.

This chain connects TRBV4-3 to TRBJ2-5; perhaps D is TRBD1 or TRBD2 (5 bases each). Germline lookup yields CDR1 LGHNA and CDR2 YSLEER. V was pared by 1 base and J by 5 bases, with 11 bases between. This CDR3 contains 14 residues. CDR3 sequence: CASSQAGAGETQYF. The DNA of the CDR3 is TGCGCCAGCAGCCAAGCCGGGGCCGGGGAGACCCAGTACTTC.

CDR3 region: CASSFGPTSYEQYF. The DNA for the CDR3 is TGTGCCAGCAGTTTCGGGCCCACCTCCTACGAGCAGTACTTC. V gene TRBV6-5 combines with J gene TRBJ2-7; D gene unclear. CDR3 length: 14 residues. Germline CDR1 and CDR2: MNHEY and SVGAGI. Trimming removed 4 bases at V and 0 bases at J, with 10 bases between.

With regard to this clone: At the DNA level, this CDR3 is encoded by other sequences in the same sample as well. The J gene is TRBJ2-1, the V gene TRBV5-1, with D unresolved. Germline lookup yields CDR1 SGHRS and CDR2 YFSETQ. The length of the CDR3 is 12 residues. V was clipped by 0 bases and J by 9 bases, with 7 bases between them. The CDR3 sequence is CASSLGGSEQFF. Written as DNA, the CDR3 is TGCGCCAGCAGCTTGGGGGGTAGTGAGCAGTTCTTC.

The chain is built from TRBV19 and TRBJ1-2, with D possibly TRBD1 on 6 matching bases. Trimming left V 7 bases short and J 8 bases short, with 14 bases between. Germline V gene lookup returns CDR1 LNHDA and CDR2 SQIVND (reference sequence). This CDR3 comprises 12 residues. The CDR3 bases are TGTGCCAGTACTTCGATACAGGGAGGCTACACCTTC. It codes for CASTSIQGGYTF.

This chain links TRBV11-2 with TRBJ2-7; TRBD2 agrees at 9 bases. Germline V gives CDR1 SGHAT, CDR2 FQNNGV. The CDR3 contains 18 residues. The V and J ends lost 1 base and 0 bases, in that order; junction bases with no gene match: 10. CDR3 DNA: TGTGCCAGCAGCTTAGCGGCACTCAGCGGGAGGCCCTCCTACGAGCAGTACTTC. This codes for CASSLAALSGRPSYEQYF.

V is TRBV15 and J is TRBJ2-5; 8 bases align to TRBD2. The CDR3 covers 15 residues. Germline V lookup: CDR1 LNHNV, CDR2 YYDKDF (reference sequence). Germline trimming cut 3 bases from V and 7 bases from J; bases unmatched to any gene: 10. The CDR3 is CATSSTSGPFRTQYF. CDR3 nucleotides: TGTGCCACCAGCAGCACTAGCGGCCCCTTCCGGACCCAGTACTTC.

The chain links TRBV7-9 to TRBJ2-5; 7 positions agree with TRBD1. The CDR3 consists of 15 residues. Trimming removed 1 base from V and 4 bases from J; junction bases left unmatched: 6. Per germline, CDR1 SEHNR and CDR2 FQNEAQ (reference sequence). CDR3 region: CASSLEFSGGETQYF. In DNA, the CDR3 is TGTGCCAGCAGCTTAGAATTTTCAGGGGGAGAGACCCAGTACTTC.

Only a few counts were recorded for this clone. Different DNA sequences within this sample yield the same CDR3. This chain links TRBV7-9 with TRBJ1-5; D unclear. Germline CDR1 and CDR2: SEHNR and FQNEAQ (reference sequence). The CDR3 contains 12 residues. V dropped 5 bases and J dropped 4 bases, with 6 bases sitting between them. The CDR3 sequence: CASSTGNQPQHF. In nucleotides, the CDR3 is TGTGCCAGCAGCACGGGGAATCAGCCCCAGCATTTT.

This clone was seen a single time. The chain links TRBV27 to TRBJ2-1; a weak D match, TRBD1 (6 bases). Trimming removed 6 bases at V and 10 bases at J, with 16 bases between. The CDR3 runs to 13 residues. CDR1 and CDR2 (germline): MNHEY, SMNVEV (reference sequence). CDR3 residues: CASSMTGTYEQFF. For the CDR3, the DNA is TGTGCCAGCAGCATGACAGGAACGTACGAGCAGTTCTTC.

This clone has a single count. V gene TRBV11-2 combines with J gene TRBJ2-4, with 7 bases aligning to TRBD2. CDR1 and CDR2 from the germline V gene are SGHAT and FQNNGV. V shed 5 bases and J 2 bases; nucleotides not matched to a gene: 12. The CDR3 is made up of 17 amino acids. The CDR3 sequence: CASSPTGLAGPKNIQYF. DNA of the CDR3: TGTGCCAGCAGCCCTACCGGGTTAGCGGGTCCCAAAAACATTCAGTACTTC.

DNA for the CDR3: TGTGCCAGCAGTGCCCCCTTACAGGGGAGGAGGACGTATTTCTATGGCTACACCTTC. Its protein is CASSAPLQGRRTYFYGYTF. The chain employs TRBV6-1 and TRBJ1-2; 7 bases are a match to TRBD1. The CDR3 length is 19 residues. CDR1 is MNHNS, CDR2 SASEGT, per germline. V was pared by 4 bases and J by 4 bases, with 21 bases of the junction left unmatched.

This clone was found once. The gene calls are TRBV19 and TRBJ2-6; D gene ambiguous. CDR3 length: 14 amino acids. CDR1 and CDR2 from the germline V gene are LNHDA and SQIVND (reference sequence). V lost 6 bases and J 2 bases, leaving 8 bases between the germline ends. The CDR3 bases are TGTGCCAGTAGGGAAGGGACTGGGGCCAACGTCCTGACTTTC. It codes for CASREGTGANVLTF.

The rearrangement links TRBV4-1 to TRBJ1-1; no reliable D call. Germline CDR1 and CDR2: MGHRA and YSYEKL. V was trimmed by 4 bases and J by 0 bases, leaving 12 bases between them. This CDR3 has 15 residues. CDR3 sequence reads: CASSPFFGLNTEAFF. CDR3 nucleotide sequence: TGCGCCAGCAGCCCTTTTTTTGGCCTGAACACTGAAGCTTTCTTT.

The genes are TRBV2 and TRBJ2-7; 12 bases fit TRBD1. This CDR3 is built from 16 residues. CDR1 and CDR2 (germline): SNHLY, FYNNEI. V gave up 6 bases and J gave up 5 bases; unmatched junction bases: 11. The CDR3 DNA reads TGTGCCAGCAGAACGGGCCCGGGACAGGGGGCTAACGAGCAGTACTTC. This gives the protein CASRTGPGQGANEQYF.

The chain carries TRBV19 and TRBJ2-7, with a possible D match to TRBD1 (7 bases). In germline, CDR1 is LNHDA, CDR2 SQIVND (reference sequence). The CDR3 spans 15 residues. V was trimmed by 3 bases and J by 3 bases, leaving 15 bases between them. Here the CDR3 reads CASSIRQGGVYEQYF. Here the CDR3 DNA reads TGTGCCAGTAGTATTCGGCAGGGGGGAGTCTACGAGCAGTACTTC.

The chain carries TRBV12-5 and TRBJ2-7; D is undetermined. Germline V gene sequence: CDR1 LGHNT, CDR2 FRNRAP. The CDR3 sequence is 12 residues long. The V and J ends lost 1 base and 6 bases respectively, with 7 bases between them. The CDR3 loop is CASGLGSSEQYF. The CDR3 region has the DNA TGTGCTAGTGGTTTGGGTAGCTCCGAGCAGTACTTC.

About this clone: This specimen includes other DNA sequences encoding the same CDR3. V gene TRBV6-5 combines with J gene TRBJ1-2, with D perhaps matching TRBD1 (6 bases). V lost 0 bases and J 5 bases, leaving 10 bases between the germline ends. The CDR3 loop spans 14 amino acids. Germline loops: CDR1 MNHEY, CDR2 SVGAGI. CDR3 DNA: TGTGCCAGCAGTTACTCCGAGGGGGGGTATGGCTACACCTTC. This encodes CASSYSEGGYGYTF.

The chain carries TRBV7-6 and TRBJ2-1; 11 nucleotides agree with TRBD2. With V trimmed by 5 bases and J by 5 bases, 5 bases remained unmatched. This CDR3 has 15 amino acids. Germline assignment: CDR1 SGHVS and CDR2 FNYEAQ. CDR3 coding DNA: TGTGCCAGCAGCCTTAGCGGGAGGGCCGACAATGAGCAGTTCTTC. It encodes CASSLSGRADNEQFF.

The chain has TRBV10-3 and TRBJ2-7, with D unresolved. V was shortened by 4 bases and J by 3 bases, with 4 bases between the two germline ends. This CDR3 contains 11 residues. The germline gives CDR1 ENHRY, CDR2 SYGVKD. CDR3 DNA sequence: TGTGCCATCAGTGCCAACTACGAGCAGTACTTC. Residues: CAISANYEQYF.

This rearrangement joins TRBV5-1 to TRBJ2-1, with 11 bases matching TRBD1. The CDR3 has 13 residues. Per germline, CDR1 SGHRS and CDR2 YFSETQ. The trim removed 6 bases at V and 9 bases at J, leaving 5 bases unmatched. CDR3 DNA: TGCGCCAGCACTTGGACAGGGGGCGGTGAGCAGTTCTTC. Amino acids: CASTWTGGGEQFF.

The chain combines TRBV4-1 with TRBJ1-4; maybe TRBD1 (5 bases). Germline V gene data show CDR1 as MGHRA and CDR2 as YSYEKL. V was trimmed by 0 bases and J by 7 bases, leaving 12 bases between them. The CDR3 runs to 15 residues. The CDR3 is CASSQDNGGGEKLFF. The CDR3 DNA reads as TGCGCCAGCAGCCAAGATAACGGGGGTGGTGAAAAACTGTTTTTT.

Comment on this clone: Other DNA sequences in the sample encode the same CDR3. The chain recombines TRBV27 with TRBJ2-7; no reliable D call. V was pared by 3 bases and J by 3 bases, with 12 bases between. Germline V gives CDR1 MNHEY, CDR2 SMNVEV (reference sequence). The CDR3 contains 14 residues. CDR3 nucleotides: TGTGCCAGCAGTTTGTCAGGTCTGGGCTACGAGCAGTACTTC. Its protein product is CASSLSGLGYEQYF.

This chain connects TRBV19 to TRBJ2-2; 10 bases are shared with TRBD1. This CDR3 has 15 residues. V gave up 6 bases and J gave up 6 bases; unmatched junction bases: 7. The germline gives CDR1 LNHDA, CDR2 SQIVND (reference sequence). The CDR3 reads CASSRDRGRAGELFF. CDR3 nucleotides: TGTGCCAGTAGCAGGGACAGGGGAAGGGCCGGGGAGCTGTTTTTT.

V is TRBV14 and J is TRBJ2-7, with D hard to call. Per germline, CDR1 SGHDN and CDR2 FVKESK. V was trimmed by 2 bases and J by 3 bases, leaving 8 bases between them. The CDR3 runs to 13 residues. CDR3 DNA: TGTGCCAGCAGCCAAATCCCTTTCTACGAGCAGTACTTC. It specifies CASSQIPFYEQYF. The variable domain in full, completed from reference TRBV14 and TRBJ2-7, reads EAGVTQFPSHSVIEKGQTVTLRCDPISGHDNLYWYRRVMGKEIKFLLHFVKESKQDESGMPNNRFLAERTGGTYSTLKVQPAELEDSGVYFCASSQIPFYEQYFGPGTRLTVT.

On this clone itself: The same CDR3 can be traced to other DNA sequences in this sample. The chain is built from TRBV4-1 and TRBJ2-7; 10 positions match TRBD1. The CDR3 consists of 14 residues. Trimming cost V 3 bases and J 4 bases; bases outside gene matches: 3. Per the germline V gene, CDR1 is MGHRA and CDR2 is YSYEKL. CDR3: CASSQGQGTYEQYF. Here the CDR3 DNA reads TGCGCCAGCAGCCAGGGACAGGGGACGTACGAGCAGTACTTC.